The 8 T cell receptor beta chains below come from one sample, sequenced in a study of STAT5B mutations in CD4+ large granular lymphocyte leukemia. The repertoire was sequenced with immunoSEQ multiplex PCR; TCRdb's copy has only in-frame clones and lacks some. The sample consists of some 51,000 clones, 80% to 85% of them appearing once. The sequenced sample was CD4+ T cells from blood buffy coats. These receptors were collected from a human donor in good health.

The genes are TRBV5-1 and TRBJ2-4; 8 positions match TRBD1. Germline CDR1 reads SGHRS; CDR2 reads YFSETQ. This CDR3 spans 14 amino acids. With V trimmed by 4 bases and J by 7 bases, 7 bases remained unmatched. CDR3 coding DNA: TGCGCCAGCAGCCCCCAAACAGGGGGGAACATTCAGTACTTC. It is translated as CASSPQTGGNIQYF.

This clone was recorded only once. The V gene is TRBV13, the J gene TRBJ2-4, with D possibly being TRBD1 (6 bases). The germline gives CDR1 PRHDT, CDR2 FYEKMQ (reference sequence). The CDR3 runs to 17 residues. Trimming removed 6 bases at V and 0 bases at J, with 18 bases between. The CDR3, as DNA: TGTGCCAGCAGGCAGAGTCTGGGGGCCGCAGCCAAAAACATTCAGTACTTC. Its translation is CASRQSLGAAAKNIQYF.

V and J are TRBV5-4 and TRBJ1-1; D unclear. Deletions cut 4 bases from V and 1 base from J, with 11 bases between. The V gene's germline CDR1 is SGHNT and CDR2 YYREEE (reference sequence). This CDR3 is built from 14 residues. The CDR3: CASSTGGGNTEAFF. CDR3 DNA sequence: TGTGCCAGCAGCACGGGAGGCGGGAACACTGAAGCTTTCTTT.

J is TRBJ2-7 and V is TRBV18; D not certain. Trimming cost V 6 bases and J 5 bases, with 17 bases left between them. This CDR3 comprises 14 residues. CDR1 and CDR2 (germline): KGHSH, LQKENI. CDR3 region: CASSLRAQSDEQYF. The CDR3 DNA is TGTGCCAGCTCTCTAAGGGCACAGTCCGACGAGCAGTACTTC.

The chain carries TRBV2 and TRBJ1-1; D not resolved. Trimming stripped 6 bases from V and 1 base from J, with 6 bases between. The CDR3 is made up of 12 amino acids. Germline values: CDR1 SNHLY, CDR2 FYNNEI. This CDR3 reads CASSRQNTEAFF. CDR3 nucleotide sequence: TGTGCCAGCAGCCGACAGAACACTGAAGCTTTCTTT.

This clone came up a few times. The rearrangement joins TRBV6-5 to TRBJ1-2; D is undetermined. The CDR3 has 13 residues. Per the germline V gene, CDR1 is MNHEY and CDR2 is SVGAGI. Trimming left V 3 bases short and J 8 bases short, with 13 bases between. This CDR3 is CASSYELSGGYTF. The CDR3 DNA follows: TGTGCCAGCAGTTATGAATTATCGGGAGGCTACACCTTC.

The rearrangement uses TRBV7-2 and TRBJ1-1; D call uncertain. Germline-derived CDR1 and CDR2 are SGHTA and FQGNSA. Trimming pared 2 bases from V and 11 bases from J, leaving 12 bases between. CDR3 length: 12 residues. As DNA, the CDR3 is TGTGCCAGCAGCTTAAGGATCTTTGAGGCTTTCTTT. Its translation is CASSLRIFEAFF.

V usage is TRBV7-2 and J usage is TRBJ1-5, with D tentatively TRBD1 (5 bases). The CDR3 spans 15 residues. Trimming left V 1 base short and J 3 bases short, with 10 bases between. Germline loops: CDR1 SGHTA, CDR2 FQGNSA. Here the CDR3 reads CASSLESGLNQPQHF. The DNA of the CDR3 is TGTGCCAGCAGCTTAGAGTCAGGGCTCAATCAGCCCCAGCATTTT.